This T cell receptor beta chain is from a study of blood T cell repertoires in COVID-19. Whole-study context: Some COVID-19 samples were acute and others convalescent; all came from the United States, Italy and Spain.

The participants were between roughly 18 and 89 years old and came from under 25 US areas. Per the authors' pipeline: Quantification of nucleated cells was approximated via reference gene primer amplification. The assay was immunoSEQ multiplex PCR, and TCRdb's table has in-frame clones only and misses some. V and J calls and clone size come straight from that table; D and trimming were deduced from the DNA. The sample records some 200,000 clones, around 90% being singletons. V lost 0 bases, J lost 2 bases, and 11 bases lay in between. This CDR3 spans 16 amino acids. Germline V gives CDR1 MNHEY, CDR2 SVGEGT.

The TCR originated in a woman under 30 who had recovered from COVID-19. The sequenced sample was PBMCs or T cells enriched from blood (not recorded which). The V call is TRBV6-2 or TRBV6-3, the J call TRBJ1-5; D is possibly TRBD1 (5 bases). In DNA form, the CDR3 reads TGTGCCAGCAGTTACTCGAGCCAAGGGGGCAATCAGCCCCAGCATTTT. Amino acids: CASSYSSQGGNQPQHF.